This TCR beta chain was retrieved from a study of T cell responses to AZD1222 COVID-19 vaccine. Germline loops: CDR1 LGHDT, CDR2 YNNKEL (reference sequence). The J segment lost 1 base and the V segment lost 7 bases, leaving 5 bases of the junction unmatched. The CDR3 is 14 residues long. Data came from immunoSEQ multiplex PCR; TCRdb stores just in-frame clones and leaves some out. The sample records 120,000 or so clones, around 86% being singletons. Overall study results and limits: There were mostly white British donors and more females than males, and clonal diversity was possibly underestimated. Reports indicate that nearly half of spike-specific TCRs are directed at unmutated variant regions.

As for this clone: Its target is unknown.

The source was peripheral blood, collected on day 0 of AZD1222 vaccination. The V and J genes are TRBV3-1 (or the pseudogene TRBV3-2) and TRBJ2-7, with 9 positions matching TRBD1. This clonotype was obtained from an adult in good health. The CDR3 reads CASTWTGDSYEQYF. The CDR3 DNA reads TGTGCCAGCACCTGGACAGGGGATTCCTACGAGCAGTACTTC.